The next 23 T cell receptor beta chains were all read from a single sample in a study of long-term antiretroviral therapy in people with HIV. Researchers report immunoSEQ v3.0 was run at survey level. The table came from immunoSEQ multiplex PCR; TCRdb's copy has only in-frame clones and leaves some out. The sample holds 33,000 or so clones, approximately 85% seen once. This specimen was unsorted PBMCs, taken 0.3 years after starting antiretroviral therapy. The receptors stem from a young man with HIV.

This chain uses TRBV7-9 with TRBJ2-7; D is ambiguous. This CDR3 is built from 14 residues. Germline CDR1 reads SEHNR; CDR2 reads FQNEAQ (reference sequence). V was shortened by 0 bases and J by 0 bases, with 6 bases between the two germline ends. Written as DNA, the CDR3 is TGTGCCAGCAGCTTAGCGGAACACTCCTACGAGCAGTACTTC. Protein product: CASSLAEHSYEQYF.

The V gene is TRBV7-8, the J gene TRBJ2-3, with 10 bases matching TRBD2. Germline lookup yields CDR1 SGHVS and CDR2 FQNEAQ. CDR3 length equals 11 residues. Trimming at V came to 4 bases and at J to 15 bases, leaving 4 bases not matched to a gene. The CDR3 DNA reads TGTGCCAGCAGCTCTAGCGGGGGCGGCTATTTT. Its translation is CASSSSGGGYF.

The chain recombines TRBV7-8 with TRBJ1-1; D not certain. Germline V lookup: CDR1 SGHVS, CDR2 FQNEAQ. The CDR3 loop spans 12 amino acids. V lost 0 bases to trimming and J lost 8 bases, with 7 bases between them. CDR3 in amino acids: CASSLASGEAFF. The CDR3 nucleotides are TGTGCCAGCAGCTTAGCCAGCGGGGAAGCTTTCTTT. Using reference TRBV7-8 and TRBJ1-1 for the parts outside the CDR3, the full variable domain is GAGVSQSPRYKVAKRGQDVALRCDPISGHVSLFWYQQALGQGPEFLTYFQNEAQLDKSGLPSDRFFAERPEGSVSTLKIQRTQQEDSAVYLCASSLASGEAFFGQGTRLTVV.

CDR3 sequence reads: CASSLSMRTSGYNEQFF. The CDR3 nucleotides are TGTGCCAGCAGTTTATCGATGAGGACTAGCGGCTACAATGAGCAGTTCTTC. V is TRBV27 and J is TRBJ2-1; TRBD2 aligns across 10 bases. The CDR3 has 17 residues. The germline CDR1 and CDR2 sequences are MNHEY and SMNVEV (reference sequence). With V trimmed by 0 bases and J by 3 bases, 5 bases remained unmatched.

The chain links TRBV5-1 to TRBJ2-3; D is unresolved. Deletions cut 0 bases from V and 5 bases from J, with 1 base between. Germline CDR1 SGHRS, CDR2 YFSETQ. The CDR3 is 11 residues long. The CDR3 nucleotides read TGCGCCAGCAGCTTGGAAGATACGCAGTATTTT. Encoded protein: CASSLEDTQYF.

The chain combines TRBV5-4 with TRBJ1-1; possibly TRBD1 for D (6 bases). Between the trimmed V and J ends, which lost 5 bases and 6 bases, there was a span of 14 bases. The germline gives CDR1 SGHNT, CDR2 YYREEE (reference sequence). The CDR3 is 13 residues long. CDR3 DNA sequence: TGTGCCAGCAGTTCCGGACAGTCCCCTGAAGCTTTCTTT. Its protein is CASSSGQSPEAFF.

Here the CDR3 reads CASSLGGGGSGNTIYF. The DNA of the CDR3 is TGTGCCAGCAGCCTAGGGGGAGGGGGCTCTGGAAACACCATATATTTT. The chain links TRBV7-8 to TRBJ1-3, with D perhaps matching TRBD1 (6 bases). Between the trimmed V and J ends, which lost 5 bases and 0 bases, there was a span of 14 bases. The CDR3 covers 16 residues. Germline CDR1 and CDR2: SGHVS and FQNEAQ.

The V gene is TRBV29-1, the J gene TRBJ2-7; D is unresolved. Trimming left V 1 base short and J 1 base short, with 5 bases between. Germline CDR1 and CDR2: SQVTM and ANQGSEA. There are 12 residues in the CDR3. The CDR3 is CSVEGQSYEQYF. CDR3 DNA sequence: TGCAGCGTTGAAGGGCAGTCCTACGAGCAGTACTTC.

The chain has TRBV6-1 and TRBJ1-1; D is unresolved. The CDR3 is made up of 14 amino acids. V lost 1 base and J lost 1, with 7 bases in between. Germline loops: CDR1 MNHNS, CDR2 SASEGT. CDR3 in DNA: TGTGCCAGCAGTGAAGTGGAGGGGAACACTGAAGCTTTCTTT. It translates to CASSEVEGNTEAFF.

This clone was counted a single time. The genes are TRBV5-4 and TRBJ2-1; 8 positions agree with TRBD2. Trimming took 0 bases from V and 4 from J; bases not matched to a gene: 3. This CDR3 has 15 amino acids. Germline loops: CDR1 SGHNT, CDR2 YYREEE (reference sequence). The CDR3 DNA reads TGTGCCAGCAGCTTGGGGGCGGGGGGATACAATGAGCAGTTCTTC. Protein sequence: CASSLGAGGYNEQFF.

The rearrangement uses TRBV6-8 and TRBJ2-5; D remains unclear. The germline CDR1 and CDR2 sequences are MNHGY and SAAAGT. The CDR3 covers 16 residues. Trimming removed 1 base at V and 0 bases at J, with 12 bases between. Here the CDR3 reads CASSYLYPADQETQYF. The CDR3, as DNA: TGTGCCAGCAGTTACTTATACCCGGCAGACCAAGAGACCCAGTACTTC.

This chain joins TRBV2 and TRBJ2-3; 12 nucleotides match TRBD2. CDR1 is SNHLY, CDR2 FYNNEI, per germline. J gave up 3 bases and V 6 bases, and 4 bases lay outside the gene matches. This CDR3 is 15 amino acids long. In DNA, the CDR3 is TGTGCCAGCAGCGGTGGACTAGCGGGGACAGATACGCAGTATTTT. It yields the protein CASSGGLAGTDTQYF.

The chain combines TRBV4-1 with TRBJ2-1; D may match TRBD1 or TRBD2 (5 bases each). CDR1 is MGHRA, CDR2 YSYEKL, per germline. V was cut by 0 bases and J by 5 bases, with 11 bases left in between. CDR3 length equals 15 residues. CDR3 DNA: TGCGCCAGCAGCCAAGATGACCGGGGACACAATGAGCAGTTCTTC. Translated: CASSQDDRGHNEQFF.

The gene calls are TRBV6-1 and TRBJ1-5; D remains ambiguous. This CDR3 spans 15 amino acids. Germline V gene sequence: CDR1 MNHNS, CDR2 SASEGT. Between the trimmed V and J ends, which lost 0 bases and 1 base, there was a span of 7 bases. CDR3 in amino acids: CASSEALWSNQPQHF. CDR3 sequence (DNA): TGTGCCAGCAGTGAAGCGCTTTGGAGCAATCAGCCCCAGCATTTT.

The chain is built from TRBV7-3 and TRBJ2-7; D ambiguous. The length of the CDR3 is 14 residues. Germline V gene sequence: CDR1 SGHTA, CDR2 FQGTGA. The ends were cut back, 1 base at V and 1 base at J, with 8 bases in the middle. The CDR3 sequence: CASSLMPHSYEQYF. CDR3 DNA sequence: TGTGCCAGCAGCTTAATGCCCCATTCCTACGAGCAGTACTTC.

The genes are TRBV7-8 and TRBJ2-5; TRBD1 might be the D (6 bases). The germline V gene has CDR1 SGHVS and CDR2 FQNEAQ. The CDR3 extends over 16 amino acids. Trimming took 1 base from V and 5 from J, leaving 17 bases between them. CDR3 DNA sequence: TGTGCCAGCAGCTTAGAGTCTGCAGGGGTGGGCGAGACCCAGTACTTC. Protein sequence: CASSLESAGVGETQYF.

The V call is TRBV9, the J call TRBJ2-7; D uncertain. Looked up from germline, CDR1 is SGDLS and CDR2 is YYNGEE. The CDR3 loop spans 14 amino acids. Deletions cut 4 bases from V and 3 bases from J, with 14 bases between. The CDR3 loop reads CASSTYGVGYEQYF. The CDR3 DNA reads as TGTGCCAGCAGCACCTATGGGGTAGGCTACGAGCAGTACTTC.

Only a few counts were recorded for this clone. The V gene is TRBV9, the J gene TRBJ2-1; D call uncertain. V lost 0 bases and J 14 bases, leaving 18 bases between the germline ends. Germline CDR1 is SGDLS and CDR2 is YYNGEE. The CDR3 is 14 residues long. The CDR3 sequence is CASSVEGLLASEFF. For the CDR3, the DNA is TGTGCCAGCAGCGTAGAGGGCCTTTTGGCGTCGGAGTTCTTC.

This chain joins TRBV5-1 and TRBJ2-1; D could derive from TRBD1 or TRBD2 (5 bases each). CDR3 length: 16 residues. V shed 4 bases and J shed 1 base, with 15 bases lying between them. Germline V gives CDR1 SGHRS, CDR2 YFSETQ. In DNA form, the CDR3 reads TGCGCCAGCAGCCCACGGGACGGAGGATCCTACAATGAGCAGTTCTTC. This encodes CASSPRDGGSYNEQFF.

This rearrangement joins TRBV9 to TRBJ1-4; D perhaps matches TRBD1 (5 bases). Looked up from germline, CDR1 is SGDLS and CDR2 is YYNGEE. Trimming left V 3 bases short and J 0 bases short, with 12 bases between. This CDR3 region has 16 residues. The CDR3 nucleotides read TGTGCCAGCAGCGCACCCGAAGGGGCAACTAATGAAAAACTGTTTTTT. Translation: CASSAPEGATNEKLFF.

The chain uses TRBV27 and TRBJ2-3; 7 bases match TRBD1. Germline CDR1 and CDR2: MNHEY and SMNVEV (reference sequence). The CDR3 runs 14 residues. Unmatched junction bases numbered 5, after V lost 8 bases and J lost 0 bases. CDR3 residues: CASAPGQSTDTQYF. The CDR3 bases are TGTGCCAGCGCCCCGGGACAGAGCACAGATACGCAGTATTTT.

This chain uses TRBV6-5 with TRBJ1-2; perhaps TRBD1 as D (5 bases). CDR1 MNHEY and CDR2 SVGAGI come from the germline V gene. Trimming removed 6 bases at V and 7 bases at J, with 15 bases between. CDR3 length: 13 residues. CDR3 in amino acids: CASRTPPGGGYTF. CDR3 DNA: TGTGCCAGCAGGACCCCCCCCGGGGGTGGCTACACCTTC.

The CDR3: CASSLPDQPQETQYF. The DNA for the CDR3 is TGCGCCAGCAGCCTCCCGGACCAGCCGCAAGAGACCCAGTACTTC. The chain uses TRBV5-1 and TRBJ2-5; no definite D call. CDR3 length equals 15 residues. Germline CDR1 and CDR2: SGHRS and YFSETQ. The ends were cut back, 4 bases at V and 2 bases at J, with 15 bases in the middle.